This TCR beta chain was observed in a study of blood T cell repertoires in COVID-19. Libraries were prepared by immunoSEQ multiplex PCR; TCRdb keeps only in-frame clonotypes and omits some of them. Of 120,000 or so clones listed, 88% are singletons. After removal of 3 bases from V and 4 bases from J, the junction contained 7 bases not matched to a gene. The CDR3 extends over 15 amino acids. Germline V gene lookup returns CDR1 MNHEY and CDR2 SMNVEV (reference sequence). The receptor's source is a human donor in a cohort sampled during active COVID-19. The chain employs TRBV27 and TRBJ2-3; 7 bases are shared with TRBD1. Sample: peripheral blood. The CDR3 loop is CASSFDRDFPDTQYF. DNA of the CDR3: TGTGCCAGCAGTTTCGACAGGGATTTCCCAGATACGCAGTATTTT.